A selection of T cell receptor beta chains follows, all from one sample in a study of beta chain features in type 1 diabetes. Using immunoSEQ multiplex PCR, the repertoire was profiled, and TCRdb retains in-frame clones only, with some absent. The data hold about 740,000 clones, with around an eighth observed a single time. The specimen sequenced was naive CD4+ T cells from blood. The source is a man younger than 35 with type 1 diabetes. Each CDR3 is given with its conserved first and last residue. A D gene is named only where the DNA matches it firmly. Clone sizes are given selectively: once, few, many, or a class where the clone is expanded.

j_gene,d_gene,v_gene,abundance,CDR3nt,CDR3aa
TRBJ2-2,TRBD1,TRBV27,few,TGTGCCAGGGGGACAGAGAACACCGGGGAGCTGTTTTTT,CARGTENTGELFF
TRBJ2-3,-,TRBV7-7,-,TGTGCTAGCAGCCCCCAGGGGGGGGGCACAGATACGCAGTATTTT,CASSPQGGGTDTQYF
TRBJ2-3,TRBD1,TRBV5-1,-,TGCGCCAGCAGCTTGGGGACAGGGTCGGCAGATACGCAGTATTTT,CASSLGTGSADTQYF
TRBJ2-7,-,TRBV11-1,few,TGTGCCAGCAGGGCGGAAGGCAGCTTCTACGAGCAGTACTTC,CASRAEGSFYEQYF
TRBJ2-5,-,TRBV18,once,TGTGCCAGCTCGGGGGCTTCGGAGACCCAGTACTTC,CASSGASETQYF
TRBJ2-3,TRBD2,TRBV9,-,TGTGCCAGCAGCTTCAGCAGGGTATCGACACCGACTAGCGGGGGGGCCCAAGATACGCAGTATTTT,CASSFSRVSTPTSGGAQDTQYF
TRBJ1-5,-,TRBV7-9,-,TGTGCCAGCAGCCCCGGGCAGACAAATCAGCCCCAGCATTTT,CASSPGQTNQPQHF
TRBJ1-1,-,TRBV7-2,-,TGTGCCAGCAGCTCCCAGGGTAAAGGGGGTGAGAGGTCTTTCTTT,CASSSQGKGGERSFF
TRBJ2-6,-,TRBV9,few,TGTGCCAGCAGCGTAGGGCCACAGGGAAGCTCCTCTGGGGCCAACGTCCTGACTTTC,CASSVGPQGSSSGANVLTF
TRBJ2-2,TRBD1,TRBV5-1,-,TGCGCCAGCAGCTTACATGACAGGGCCGGGGAGCTGTTTTTT,CASSLHDRAGELFF
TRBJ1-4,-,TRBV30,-,TGTGCCTGGGCCCCCCAGGGCCCTAATGAAAAACTGTTTTTT,CAWAPQGPNEKLFF
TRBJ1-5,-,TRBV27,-,TGTGCCAGCAGTTTGGTGGCATATAGCAATCAGCCCCAGCATTTT,CASSLVAYSNQPQHF
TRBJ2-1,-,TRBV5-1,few,TGCGCCAGCAGCTTGGCCACCGGGATAAGGCATGAGCAGTTCTTC,CASSLATGIRHEQFF
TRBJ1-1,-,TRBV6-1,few,TGTGCCAGCAGCCTGACAGACAACACTGAAGCTTTCTTT,CASSLTDNTEAFF
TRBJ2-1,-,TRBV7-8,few,TGTGCCAGCAGCTTAGACAGTCCCAGCTCCTACAATGAGCAGTTCTTC,CASSLDSPSSYNEQFF
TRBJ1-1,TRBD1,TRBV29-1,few,TGCAGCGCCTCACCCACAGGGGGAAACACTGAAGCTTTCTTT,CSASPTGGNTEAFF
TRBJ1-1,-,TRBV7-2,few,TGTGCCAGCAGCTTAAAATATCTCATGAACACTGAAGCTTTCTTT,CASSLKYLMNTEAFF
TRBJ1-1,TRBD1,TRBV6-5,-,TGTGCCAGCATCGGACAGGGGGGGGACACTGAAGCTTTCTTT,CASIGQGGDTEAFF
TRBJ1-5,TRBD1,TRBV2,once,TGTGCCAGCAGTGAAGCGTTGTATTTGGGACAGGGAGACAATCAGCCCCAGCATTTT,CASSEALYLGQGDNQPQHF
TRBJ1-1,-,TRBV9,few,TGTGCCAGCAGCGTAGGAACAGAGAACACTGAAGCTTTCTTT,CASSVGTENTEAFF
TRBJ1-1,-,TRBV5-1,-,TGCGCCAGCAGCTTCGAACAGAGCACTGAAGCTTTCTTT,CASSFEQSTEAFF
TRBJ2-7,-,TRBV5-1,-,TGCGCCAGCAAGGCCTCCTACGAGCAGTACTTC,CASKASYEQYF
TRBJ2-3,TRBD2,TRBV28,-,TGTGCCAGCAGACCGCTAGCGGGGGGGCTTAGCACAGATACGCAGTATTTT,CASRPLAGGLSTDTQYF
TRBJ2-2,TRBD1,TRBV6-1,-,TGTGCCAGCAGTGATGAGTCCAGGGGGCTCACCGGGGAGCTGTTTTTT,CASSDESRGLTGELFF
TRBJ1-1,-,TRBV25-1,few,TGTGCCAGCAGTGACTCCCTTGGTCCGACCACTTTCTTT,CASSDSLGPTTFF
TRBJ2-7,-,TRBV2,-,TGTGCCAGCCAAGAGACAGTCACCTACGAGCAGTACTTC,CASQETVTYEQYF
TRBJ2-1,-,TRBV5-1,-,TGCGCCAGCAGCTTGTTCGCGTTCGATGAGCAGTTCTTC,CASSLFAFDEQFF
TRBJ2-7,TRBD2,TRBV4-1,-,TGCGCCAGCAGCCAAGTACCACTAGCGGGGGCCTCCTACGAGCAGTACTTC,CASSQVPLAGASYEQYF
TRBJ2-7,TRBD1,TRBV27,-,TGTGCCAGCAGGTGGGGACAGGGGGCCTACGAGCAGTACTTC,CASRWGQGAYEQYF
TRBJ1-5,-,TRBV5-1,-,TGCGCCAGCAGCTTGGGGGTGGATAGCAATCAGCCCCAGCATTTT,CASSLGVDSNQPQHF
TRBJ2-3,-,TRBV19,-,TGTGCCAGTAGTATGACCTCGAGCACAGATACGCAGTATTTT,CASSMTSSTDTQYF
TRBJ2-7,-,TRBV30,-,TGTGCCTGGAGTATCTTGGTTGAGCAGCAGTACTTC,CAWSILVEQQYF
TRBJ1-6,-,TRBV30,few,TGTGCCTGGAGTCCCGGGGGGCAGGGTTCACCCCTCCACTTT,CAWSPGGQGSPLHF
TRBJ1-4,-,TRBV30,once,TGTGCCTGGAGTGTATCCAGTCTGGGGGCTGAAAAACTGTTTTTT,CAWSVSSLGAEKLFF
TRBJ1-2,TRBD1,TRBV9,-,TGTGCCAGCAGCGTCCTCACAGGGGCCTTGAGCGGCTACACCTTC,CASSVLTGALSGYTF
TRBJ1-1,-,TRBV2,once,TGTGCCAGCATTTTGAACACTGAAGCTTTCTTT,CASILNTEAFF
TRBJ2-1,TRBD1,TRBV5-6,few,TGTGCCAGCAGCCCGGGACAGGTTACCTACAATGAGCAGTTCTTC,CASSPGQVTYNEQFF
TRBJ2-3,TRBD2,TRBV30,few,TGTGCCTGGAGTCTCGGACTAGCGAGTAACACAGATACGCAGTATTTT,CAWSLGLASNTDTQYF
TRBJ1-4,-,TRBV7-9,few,TGTGCCAGCGAAGGGGTGAGAGAAAAACTGTTTTTT,CASEGVREKLFF
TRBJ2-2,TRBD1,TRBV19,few,TGTGCCAGTAGTATAGCGGACAGGGGGCACGGGGAGCTGTTTTTT,CASSIADRGHGELFF
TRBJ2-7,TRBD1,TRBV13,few,TGTGCCAGCAGCTTCGGACAGGGCATCCACGAGCAGTACTTC,CASSFGQGIHEQYF
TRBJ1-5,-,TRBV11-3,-,TGTGCCAGCTTCCCAGGCGGCAGCTCCATCGATCAGCCCCAGCATTTT,CASFPGGSSIDQPQHF
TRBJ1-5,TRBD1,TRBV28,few,TGTGCCAGCAGTACAGGGGGCTGGTATCAGCCCCAGCATTTT,CASSTGGWYQPQHF
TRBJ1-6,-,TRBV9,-,TGTGCCAGCAGCGGAGGCCCTAATTCACCCCTCCACTTT,CASSGGPNSPLHF
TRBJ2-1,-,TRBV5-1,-,TGCGCCAGCTTCCTTGGAGCCGGGTACAATGAGCAGTTCTTC,CASFLGAGYNEQFF
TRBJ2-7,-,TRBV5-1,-,TGCGCCAGCAGCCCCCGGACCGACGCCGAGCAGTACTTC,CASSPRTDAEQYF